Presented here are 6 T cell receptor beta chains from one specimen sequenced in a study of T cell responses to AZD1222 COVID-19 vaccine. Method: immunoSEQ multiplex PCR; TCRdb's copy keeps in-frame clones and lacks some. The repertoire holds 190,000 or so clones, with about 89% as singletons. The sequenced sample was peripheral blood, obtained 28 days after the second AZD1222 dose. The receptor set was obtained from an adult who received the AZD1222 COVID-19 vaccine.

The chain has TRBV20-1 and TRBJ1-2; TRBD1 agrees at 7 bases. The CDR3 sequence is 11 residues long. Unmatched junction bases numbered 5, after V lost 5 bases and J lost 8 bases. The germline gives CDR1 DFQATT, CDR2 SNEGSKA (reference sequence). The CDR3 DNA is TGCAGTGCTCGGAACAGGGGCGGCTACACCTTC. Its protein is CSARNRGGYTF.

The DNA for the CDR3 is TGCGCCAGCAGCCAATCGTACTCGGGAGTTGACAATGAGCAGTTCTTC. It encodes CASSQSYSGVDNEQFF. The V gene is TRBV4-3, the J gene TRBJ2-1; maybe TRBD2 (6 bases). The V end lost 2 bases, the J end lost 5 bases, and 16 bases lay between the germline ends. The CDR3 has 16 amino acids. Germline CDR1 reads LGHNA; CDR2 reads YSLEER.

This chain connects TRBV3-1 (or the pseudogene TRBV3-2) to TRBJ1-2; D not certain. The V gene lost 0 bases and the J gene lost 0 bases, with 8 bases spanning the gap. The CDR3 sequence is 15 residues long. CDR1 and CDR2 from the germline V gene are LGHDT and YNNKEL (reference sequence). CDR3 nucleotides: TGTGCCAGCAGCCAAGATTTGAGTCCTAACTATGGCTACACCTTC. This codes for CASSQDLSPNYGYTF.

The gene calls are TRBV5-1 and TRBJ1-5, with TRBD1 as a possible D gene (5 bases). CDR3 length: 14 amino acids. Germline V lookup: CDR1 SGHRS, CDR2 YFSETQ. V shed 0 bases and J shed 3 bases, with 7 bases lying between them. The CDR3 sequence: CASSLAGANQPQHF. CDR3 bases: TGCGCCAGCAGCTTGGCCGGGGCCAATCAGCCCCAGCATTTT.

This chain connects TRBV7-2 to TRBJ2-7, with D perhaps given as TRBD1 or TRBD2 (5 bases each). The CDR3 loop spans 14 amino acids. The V end was cut by 5 bases, the J end by 0 bases, with 11 bases between. Germline V lookup: CDR1 SGHTA, CDR2 FQGNSA. CDR3 coding DNA: TGTGCCAGCAGCCCGGGGCTAGGCTCCTACGAGCAGTACTTC. Its translation: CASSPGLGSYEQYF.

V usage is TRBV3-1 (or the pseudogene TRBV3-2) and J usage is TRBJ2-1; 8 bases are a match to TRBD2. Germline V lookup: CDR1 LGHDT, CDR2 YNNKEL (reference sequence). The CDR3 contains 15 residues. V gave up 1 base and J gave up 7 bases; unmatched junction bases: 6. DNA of the CDR3: TGTGCCAGCAGCCAAGGAGCGGGAGCTGGGAATGAGCAGTTCTTC. Protein: CASSQGAGAGNEQFF.